This T cell receptor (beta chain) was identified in a study of OX40 agonist ivuxolimab in advanced cancers. The study, taken as a whole, reports: CD4+ T cells averaged fewer expanded clones than CD8+ T cells. The work left the antigen specificity of expanded peripheral T cells undetermined.

This clone was found a few times. Its cognate antigen is unknown. Sequenced by immunoSEQ multiplex PCR; TCRdb stores in-frame clones only, minus some. The repertoire includes 70,000 to 100,000 clones, about nine tenths of them detected once, and 1.5% to 2.5% sits in the top ten. Samples of blood were obtained at baseline, on cycle 4 day 1, and on cycle 7 day 1. The sequence was obtained from an adult with an advanced solid tumor such as melanoma, head and neck, liver or kidney cancer. The sequencing used CD4+ or CD8+ T cells sorted from blood, collected in a trial of the OX40 agonist ivuxolimab.

CDR3 sequence: CASSLRRGGGNEQFF. The CDR3 DNA follows: TGTGCCAGCAGCTTACGGAGAGGCGGGGGAAATGAGCAGTTCTTC. This chain uses TRBV7-2 with TRBJ2-1; 7 positions match TRBD2. J lost 7 bases, V lost 2 bases, and 8 bases had no gene match. The CDR3 is 15 amino acids. CDR1 and CDR2 from the germline V gene are SGHTA and FQGNSA.